This T cell receptor (beta chain) was obtained from a study of blood T cells in healthy people across ages. Notes on this clonotype: Antigen specificity is unknown.

V lost 8 bases and J lost 4, with 15 bases in between. The CDR3 loop spans 13 amino acids. CDR1 DFQATT and CDR2 SNEGSKA come from the germline V gene (reference sequence). It was with a sample-barcoded 5' primer and a J-beta primer mix that a second PCR of about 6 to 12 cycles was run. TCRdb re-derived calls from the 5' RACE reads in MiXCR, one entry per CDR3 protein. Of approximately 800,000 distinct CDR3 sequences listed, 25% are singletons. Study-wide points: Roughly linear age-related decline in beta diversity appeared, significant by age roughly 40.

This sample also belongs to another study, concerning T cells of mothers and their children.

The sequenced material came from blood. This TCR was sampled from a boy younger than 18 in good health. This sequence joins TRBV20-1 and TRBJ2-1, with D unresolved. CDR3 sequence (DNA): TGCAGTACCCCCAGAAGCGCTTACAATGAGCAGTTCTTC. It translates to CSTPRSAYNEQFF.